This TCR beta chain was profiled in a study of blood T cell repertoires in COVID-19. As for the study in general: The United States, Italy and Spain supplied acute and convalescent COVID-19 samples. The cDNA or gDNA used as material had been derived from T cells, B-cell-depleted T cells, or PBMCs.

Trimming removed 5 bases at V and 5 bases at J, with 16 bases between. Germline CDR1 is SGHNT and CDR2 is YENEEA. CDR3 length: 14 amino acids. Methods used by the authors: Amplification from reference gene primers served as the basis for estimated nucleated cell counts. The repertoire was sequenced with immunoSEQ multiplex PCR; TCRdb's copy has only in-frame clones and lacks some. V and J calls and clone size are as listed in that table; D and trimming were resolved from the DNA. This repertoire shows 80,000 or so clones, 86% found once; its top ten account for roughly a sixth. The clonotype was recovered from a human donor in a cohort sampled during active COVID-19. Material: peripheral blood. The chain employs TRBV11-3 and TRBJ2-7, with TRBD2 as a possible D gene (6 bases). This CDR3 reads CASSPGVGENEQYF. The CDR3 DNA reads as TGTGCCAGCAGCCCGGGAGTGGGTGAGAACGAGCAGTACTTC.